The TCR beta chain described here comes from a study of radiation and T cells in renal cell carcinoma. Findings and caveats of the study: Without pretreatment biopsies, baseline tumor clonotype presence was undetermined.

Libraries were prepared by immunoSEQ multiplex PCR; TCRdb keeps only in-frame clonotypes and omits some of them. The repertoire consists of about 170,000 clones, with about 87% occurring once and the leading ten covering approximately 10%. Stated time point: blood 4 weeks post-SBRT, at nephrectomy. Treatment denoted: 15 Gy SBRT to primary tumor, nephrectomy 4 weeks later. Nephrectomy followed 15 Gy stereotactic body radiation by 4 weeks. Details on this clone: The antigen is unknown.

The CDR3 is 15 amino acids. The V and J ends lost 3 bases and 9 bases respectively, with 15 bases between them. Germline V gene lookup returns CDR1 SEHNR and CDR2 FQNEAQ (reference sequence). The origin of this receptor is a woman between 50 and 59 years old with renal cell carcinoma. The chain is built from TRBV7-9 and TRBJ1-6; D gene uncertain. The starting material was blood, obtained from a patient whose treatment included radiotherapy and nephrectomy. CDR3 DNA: TGTGCCAGCAGCTTGAGCGACCGGGTACTTTCACCCCTCCACTTT. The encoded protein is CASSLSDRVLSPLHF.